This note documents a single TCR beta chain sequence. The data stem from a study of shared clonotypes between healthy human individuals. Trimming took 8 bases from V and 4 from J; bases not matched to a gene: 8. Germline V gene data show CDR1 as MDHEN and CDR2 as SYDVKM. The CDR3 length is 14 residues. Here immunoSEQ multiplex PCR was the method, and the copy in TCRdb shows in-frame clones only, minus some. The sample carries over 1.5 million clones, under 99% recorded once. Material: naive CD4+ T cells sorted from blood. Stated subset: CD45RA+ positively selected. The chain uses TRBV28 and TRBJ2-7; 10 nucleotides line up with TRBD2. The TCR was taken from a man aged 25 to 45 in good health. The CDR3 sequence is CASFSRTSGYEQYF. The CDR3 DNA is TGTGCCAGCTTCTCACGGACTAGCGGTTACGAGCAGTACTTC.